In this sample, the clone carrying this T cell receptor (beta chain) turned up once. As yet, its antigen is unknown. CDR1 and CDR2 from the germline V gene are MNHEY and SVGAGI. The CDR3 sequence is 13 residues long. V shed 5 bases, J shed 5 bases, and the junction held 2 bases outside the gene matches. The sample originates from a study of shared clonotypes between healthy human individuals. CD45RA-negative memory and CD45RA+ naive subsets were split from the CD4+ cells. General study results and limits: Naive subsets generally had larger estimated richness than memory subsets.

Sequenced by immunoSEQ multiplex PCR; TCRdb stores in-frame clones only, minus some. The sample records about 610,000 clones, less than 98% being singletons. The origin of this receptor is a woman aged 25 to 39 in good health. The V call is TRBV6-5, the J call TRBJ1-5; 8 bases line up with TRBD1. Sequenced sample: naive CD4+ T cells sorted from blood. As for subset: CD45RA+ positively selected. As DNA, the CDR3 is TGTGCCAGCAGTACACAGGGGGATCAGCCCCAGCATTTT. As protein: CASSTQGDQPQHF.